These T cell receptor beta chains were read from a single sample in a study of PD-L1 blockade in urothelial cancer. Produced via immunoSEQ multiplex PCR; TCRdb's table is partial and in-frame only. Altogether more than 95,000 clones are present, about 84% being singletons, with the ten largest covering roughly 2.4%. The sample here was PBMCs, taken around atezolizumab (anti-PD-L1) treatment. The source of these receptors is a middle-aged man with urothelial cancer. Both conserved end residues are part of each CDR3. D genes are given only for firm matches. Clone size is shown for a subset of rows, as once, few, many or a class of expanded clone.

clone_size d_call j_call v_call cdr3_nt cdr3_aa
once TRBD2 TRBJ2-1 TRBV5-1 TGCGCCAGCAGCTTTACGACTAGCGGGACTAATGAGCAGTTCTTC CASSFTTSGTNEQFF
NA NA TRBJ1-2 TRBV11-2 TGTGCCAGCAGCCGAGGAGTAAACTATGGCTACACCTTC CASSRGVNYGYTF
NA TRBD1 TRBJ1-5 TRBV5-8 TGTGCCAGCAGCTCGGGACAGATATACAATCAGCCCCAGCATTTT CASSSGQIYNQPQHF
NA TRBD2 TRBJ2-7 TRBV6-1 TGTGCCAGCAGTGAAGCCGGACTAGTCCCGTACGAGCAGTACTTC CASSEAGLVPYEQYF
NA TRBD1 TRBJ1-6 TRBV19 TGTGCCAGTAGTACTCCGGGACAGATGACCAAACATTCACCCCTCCACTTT CASSTPGQMTKHSPLHF
few NA TRBJ2-6 TRBV19 TGTGCCAGTACCAGGACAGCAAATGGTGGGGCCAACGTCCTGACTTTC CASTRTANGGANVLTF
NA NA TRBJ2-5 TRBV28 TGTGCCAGCACTTTCCGCGGGACCGGGACCCAGTACTTC CASTFRGTGTQYF
NA NA TRBJ2-3 TRBV7-3 TGTGCCAGCAGCTTAGGGACTTTCCCAGATACGCAGTATTTT CASSLGTFPDTQYF
NA TRBD2 TRBJ2-3 TRBV5-4 TGTGCCAGCAGCTTGGGAGGGGCGGGAGTCTTTAATACGCAGTATTTT CASSLGGAGVFNTQYF
NA TRBD2 TRBJ2-7 TRBV7-9 TGTGCCGGCCAGCTAGCGGGATCTTACGAGCAGTACTTC CAGQLAGSYEQYF